This TCR beta chain was observed in a study of siplizumab effects on memory and regulatory T cells. Regarding the study as a whole: Naive versus memory phenotype went unassigned for roughly 75-95% of proliferating CD4+ or CD8+ clones. For siplizumab cultures, the suppressive function of their proliferating Tregs was not confirmed. Naive T cells were seen as more diverse than memory cells and as major alloresponse contributors.

Of note for this clone: The antigen remains undetermined.

Produced via immunoSEQ multiplex PCR; TCRdb's table is partial and in-frame only. Among around 86,000 clones listed, 94% were seen once. CDR3 size: 16 residues. J gave up 4 bases and V 1 base, and 4 bases lay outside the gene matches. The V gene's germline CDR1 is LNHDA and CDR2 SQIVND (reference sequence). The TCR comes from a human donor in good health. V and J are TRBV19 and TRBJ2-5; the match to TRBD1 covers 12 bases. The sample was non-Treg CD4+ T cells sorted from blood. CDR3 protein: CASSIGGTGGRETQYF. The DNA for the CDR3 is TGTGCCAGTAGTATAGGGGGGACAGGGGGCAGAGAGACCCAGTACTTC.